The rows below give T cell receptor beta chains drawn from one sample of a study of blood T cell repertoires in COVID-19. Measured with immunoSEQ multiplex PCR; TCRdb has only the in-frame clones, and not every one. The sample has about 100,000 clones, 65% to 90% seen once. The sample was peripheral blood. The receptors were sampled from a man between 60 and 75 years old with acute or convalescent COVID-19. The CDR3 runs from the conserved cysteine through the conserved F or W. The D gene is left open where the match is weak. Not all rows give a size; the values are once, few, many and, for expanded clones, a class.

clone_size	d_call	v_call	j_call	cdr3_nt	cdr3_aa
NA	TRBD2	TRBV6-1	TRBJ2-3	TGTGCCAGCAGTGAAGCGGGAGGGATAACAGATACGCAGTATTTT	CASSEAGGITDTQYF
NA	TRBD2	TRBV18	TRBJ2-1	TGTGCCAGCTCACCACAGCTAAGCGGGAGTTACGGAGGGGACAATGAGCAGTTCTTC	CASSPQLSGSYGGDNEQFF
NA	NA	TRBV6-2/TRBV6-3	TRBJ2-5	TGTGCCAGCAGTTATCGGGCGGGATTCGGTGACAAGGAGACCCAGTACTTC	CASSYRAGFGDKETQYF
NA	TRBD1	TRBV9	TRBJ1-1	TGTGCCAGCAGCTCGTACGACAGGGGATTCACTGAAGCTTTCTTT	CASSSYDRGFTEAFF
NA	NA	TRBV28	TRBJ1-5	TGTGCCAGCACAAGAATGGGGGGTTTCAGCAATCAGCCCCAGCATTTT	CASTRMGGFSNQPQHF
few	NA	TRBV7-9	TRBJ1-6	TGTGCCAGCAGCGGCGACAGCTCCTATAATTCACCCCTCCACTTT	CASSGDSSYNSPLHF
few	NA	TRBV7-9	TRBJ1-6	TGTGCCAGCAGCTTAGTAAGCACGGGGGATTCACCCCTCCACTTT	CASSLVSTGDSPLHF
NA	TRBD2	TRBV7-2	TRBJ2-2	TGTGCCAGCAGCTTGGCGGGGGGGTCCAACACCGGGGAGCTGTTTTTT	CASSLAGGSNTGELFF
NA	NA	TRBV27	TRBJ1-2	TGTGCCAGCAGTTTCCGTGAGACAGGCCGGGATGGCTACACCTTC	CASSFRETGRDGYTF
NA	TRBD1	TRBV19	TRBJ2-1	TGTGCCAGTAGTCCGGGACAGGGGTGGAATGAGCAGTTCTTC	CASSPGQGWNEQFF
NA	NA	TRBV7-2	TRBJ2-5	TGTGCCAGCAGCTTTAGCCTCCAAGAGACCCAGTACTTC	CASSFSLQETQYF
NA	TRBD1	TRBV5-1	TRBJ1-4	TGCGCCAGCAGCTTGGACCAACTAGGGACAGGAGAAAAACTGTTTTTT	CASSLDQLGTGEKLFF
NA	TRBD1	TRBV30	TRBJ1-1	TGTGCCTGGAGGGGACAGGCATACACTGAAGCTTTCTTT	CAWRGQAYTEAFF
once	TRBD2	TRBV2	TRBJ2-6	TGTGCCAGCAGCCGGACTAGCGGGAGGGGGGCCGGGGCCAACGTCCTGACTTTC	CASSRTSGRGAGANVLTF
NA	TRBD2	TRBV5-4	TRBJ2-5	TGTGCCAGCAGCTTGTGGGGGGGACTCCAAGAGACCCAGTACTTC	CASSLWGGLQETQYF
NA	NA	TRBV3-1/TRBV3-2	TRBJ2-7	TGTGCCAGCAGCCAAGGTCCCGGGATTGCCTACGAGCAGTACTTC	CASSQGPGIAYEQYF
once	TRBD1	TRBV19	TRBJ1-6	TGTGCCAGTAGTATGGCGACAGGGTGGTCACCCCTCCACTTT	CASSMATGWSPLHF